Below, 12 T cell receptor beta chains from the same sample are listed, as sequenced in a study of blood T cell repertoires in COVID-19. Here immunoSEQ multiplex PCR was the method, and the copy in TCRdb shows in-frame clones only, minus some. The data show around 200,000 clones, around nine tenths seen once. What was sequenced was peripheral blood. The origin of the receptors is a man younger than 30 with active or convalescent COVID-19.

The rearrangement uses TRBV10-3 and TRBJ1-6; D is uncertain. Trimming stripped 10 bases from V and 7 bases from J, with 14 bases between. The CDR3 is 13 amino acids. The germline V gene encodes CDR1 ENHRY and CDR2 SYGVKD. CDR3 nucleotide sequence: TGTGCCACCAGATCAGACGGGAATTCACCCCTCCACTTT. This encodes CATRSDGNSPLHF.

The V and J genes are TRBV6-4 and TRBJ1-6; D is unclear. Deletions cut 6 bases from V and 0 bases from J, with 9 bases between. The CDR3 contains 15 residues. The germline V gene encodes CDR1 MRHNA and CDR2 SNTAGT. The chain's CDR3 is CASRLDSSYNSPLHF. The CDR3 region has the DNA TGTGCCAGCAGGCTCGATAGCTCCTATAATTCACCCCTCCACTTT.

This sequence joins TRBV11-3 and TRBJ2-7; 7 bases align to TRBD2. Unmatched junction bases numbered 10, after V lost 2 bases and J lost 3 bases. The CDR3 is made up of 16 amino acids. CDR1 and CDR2 from the germline V gene are SGHNT and YENEEA. The CDR3 bases are TGTGCCAGCAGCTTAATACGAGCGGGACCTCACTACGAGCAGTACTTC. Translating it yields CASSLIRAGPHYEQYF.

The chain joins TRBV18 to TRBJ1-1; D may be TRBD1 (6 bases). The V gene's germline CDR1 is KGHSH and CDR2 LQKENI. The length of the CDR3 is 15 residues. Trimming removed 2 bases at V and 5 bases at J, with 15 bases between. CDR3 coding DNA: TGTGCCAGCTCACCATTCCGGGGAGGGGGAACTGAAGCTTTCTTT. Protein sequence: CASSPFRGGGTEAFF.

J is TRBJ2-1 and V is TRBV6-4; D is unresolved. Trimming removed 1 base from V and 7 bases from J, with 11 bases in between. This CDR3 region has 14 residues. The V gene's germline CDR1 is MRHNA and CDR2 SNTAGT. The CDR3 DNA reads TGTGCCAGCAGTGACTTAACTATTTCTAATGAGCAGTTCTTC. This sequence encodes CASSDLTISNEQFF.

The chain couples TRBV7-9 to TRBJ2-7, with 7 nucleotides matching TRBD1. CDR1 is SEHNR and CDR2 is FQNEAQ in the germline V gene (reference sequence). The CDR3 contains 16 residues. Trimming took 5 bases from V and 2 from J; bases not matched to a gene: 12. The CDR3 reads CASSGQETGRPYEQYF. The CDR3 bases are TGTGCCAGCAGCGGACAGGAGACAGGCCGTCCCTACGAGCAGTACTTC.

This clone was seen only a few times. This chain links TRBV21-1 with TRBJ2-7; the table's TRBD2 call for D was not verified on the DNA. TRBV21-1 is labeled a pseudogene. The CDR3 sequence is 16 residues long. CDR3 bases: TGTGCCAGCAGCCCACCGGCTAGCGGGCGAGTATACGAGCAGTACTTC. Protein: CASSPPASGRVYEQYF.

V and J are TRBV12-5 and TRBJ1-6; D may be TRBD1 (5 bases). Trimming stripped 7 bases from V and 7 bases from J, with 14 bases between. CDR1 is LGHNT and CDR2 is FRNRAP in the germline V gene. This CDR3 contains 14 residues. The CDR3 DNA reads TGTGCTAGTGCTACCGACAGTGACAATTCACCCCTCCACTTT. This encodes CASATDSDNSPLHF.

J is TRBJ2-1 and V is TRBV6-5, with 10 bases fitting TRBD1. With V trimmed by 10 bases and J by 8 bases, 11 bases remained unmatched. The CDR3 contains 14 residues. CDR1 and CDR2 from the germline V gene are MNHEY and SVGAGI. CDR3 in amino acids: CAIEPGQGSDEQFF. The CDR3 nucleotides read TGTGCCATCGAACCGGGACAGGGGTCCGATGAGCAGTTCTTC.

V usage is TRBV18 and J usage is TRBJ1-4; D is perhaps TRBD1 (5 bases). The CDR3 runs to 15 residues. Germline V gene sequence: CDR1 KGHSH, CDR2 LQKENI. The ends were cut back, 3 bases at V and 8 bases at J, with 16 bases in the middle. In nucleotides, the CDR3 is TGTGCCAGCTCACCGGGGGGAGCAACATGGGAAAAACTGTTTTTT. The encoded protein is CASSPGGATWEKLFF.

The rearrangement joins TRBV7-9 to TRBJ1-1; the D is unclear. V was clipped by 4 bases and J by 1 base, with 13 bases between them. This CDR3 is built from 15 residues. Germline V lookup: CDR1 SEHNR, CDR2 FQNEAQ (reference sequence). DNA for the CDR3: TGTGCCAGCAGCTCAGATGCCTCGGGGAACACTGAAGCTTTCTTT. Protein product: CASSSDASGNTEAFF.

Details on this clone: The germline gene is not matched at one end of the junction; a read error may be the cause. This chain joins TRBV14 and TRBJ2-7; D is possibly TRBD1 (6 bases). There are 14 residues in the CDR3. Germline-derived CDR1 and CDR2 are SGHDN and FVKESK. DNA of the CDR3: TGTGCCAGCAGCCAAGTTTGGGGTGGGGGCAAGATCGACTTC. Translated, it gives CASSQVWGGGKIDF. The full variable domain, with the rest looked up from reference TRBV14 and TRBJ2-7, is EAGVTQFPSHSVIEKGQTVTLRCDPISGHDNLYWYRRVMGKEIKFLLHFVKESKQDESGMPNNRFLAERTGGTYSTLKVQPAELEDSGVYFCASSQVWGGGKIDFGPGTRLTVT.